This T cell receptor (beta chain) was sequenced for a study of identical twins. CDR1 SQVTM and CDR2 ANQGSEA come from the germline V gene. The CDR3 has 15 amino acids. Donors were all healthy Caucasians. Of note for this clonotype: Germline is not matched at one junction end, which may reflect a read error.

TCRdb re-analysed the 5' RACE reads in MiXCR, keeping a single row per CDR3 protein. The sample includes 1.5 million to 2 million distinct CDR3 sequences, 25% to 35% seen only once; the top ten take under 0.35%. The chain uses TRBV29-1 and TRBJ1-4; 7 nucleotides align to TRBD1. The origin of this receptor is a newborn girl in good health. The specimen was cord blood. For the CDR3, the DNA is TGCAGCGTCCCCGGGGACAGAAGAAGTAATAAAAAACTGTTTTTT. Residues: CSVPGDRRSNKKLFF. The whole variable domain, remainder taken from reference TRBV29-1 and TRBJ1-4, is SAVISQKPSRDICQRGTSLTIQCQVDSQVTMMFWYRQQPGQSLTLIATANQGSEATYESGFVIDKFPISRPNLTFSTLTVSNMSPEDSSIYLCSVPGDRRSNKKLFFGSGTQLSVL.